This TCR beta chain emerged from a study of brain T cells in children with intractable seizures. Study-wide points: Patients' HCMV serostatus was unknown; virus specificity rests on CDR3 similarity alone.

Per germline, CDR1 MNHEY and CDR2 SMNVEV (reference sequence). V was clipped by 4 bases and J by 2 bases, with 21 bases between them. The CDR3 extends over 17 amino acids. The sequenced cases were selected for having the highest brain T cell transcript signatures. Here immunoSEQ multiplex PCR was the method, and the copy in TCRdb shows in-frame clones only, minus some. Of some 62,000 clones in the sample, more than 95% were seen once. Regarding this clone: Antigen unknown.

The source material was peripheral blood, sampled at surgery. The rearrangement joins TRBV27 to TRBJ2-7; D unclear. The receptor comes from a boy younger than two with focal cortical dysplasia and intractable seizures. CDR3 in DNA: TGTGCCAGCAGTTCCTCCCCTGAGCCGACGGCGGCCTACGAGCAGTACTTC. As protein: CASSSSPEPTAAYEQYF.